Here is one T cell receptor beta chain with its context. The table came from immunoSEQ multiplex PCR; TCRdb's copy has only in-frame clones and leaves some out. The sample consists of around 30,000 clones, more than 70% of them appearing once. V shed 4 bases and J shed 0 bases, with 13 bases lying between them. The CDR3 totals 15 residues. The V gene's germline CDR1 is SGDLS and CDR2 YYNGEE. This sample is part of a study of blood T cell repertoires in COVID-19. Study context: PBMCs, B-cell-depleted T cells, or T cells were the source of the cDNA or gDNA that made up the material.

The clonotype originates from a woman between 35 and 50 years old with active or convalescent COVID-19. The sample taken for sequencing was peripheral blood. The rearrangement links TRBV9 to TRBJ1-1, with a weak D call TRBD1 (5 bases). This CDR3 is CASSPVGGLNTEAFF. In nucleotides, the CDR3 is TGTGCCAGCAGCCCCGTGGGGGGGTTGAACACTGAAGCTTTCTTT.